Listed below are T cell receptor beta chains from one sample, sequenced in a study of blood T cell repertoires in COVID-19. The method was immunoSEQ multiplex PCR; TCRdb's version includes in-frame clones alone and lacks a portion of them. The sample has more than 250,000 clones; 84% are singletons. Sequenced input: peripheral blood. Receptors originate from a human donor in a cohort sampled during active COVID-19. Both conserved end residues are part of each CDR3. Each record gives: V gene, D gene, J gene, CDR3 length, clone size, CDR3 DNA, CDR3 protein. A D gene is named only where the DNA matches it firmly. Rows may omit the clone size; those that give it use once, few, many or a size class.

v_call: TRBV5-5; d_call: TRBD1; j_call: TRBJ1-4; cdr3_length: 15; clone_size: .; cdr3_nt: TGTGCCAGCAGCTCGTACAGGGGGCAAGGGGAAAAACTGTTTTTT; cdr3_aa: CASSSYRGQGEKLFF
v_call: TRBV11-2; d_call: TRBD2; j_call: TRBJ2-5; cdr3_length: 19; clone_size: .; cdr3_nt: TGTGCCAGCAGCTTGAACCGGCATACTAGCGGGAGAAGACAAGAGACCCAGTACTTC; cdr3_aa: CASSLNRHTSGRRQETQYF
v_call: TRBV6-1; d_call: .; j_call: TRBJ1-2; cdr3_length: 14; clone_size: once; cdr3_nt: TGTGCCAGCAGTGAATCAGGGAACCTTAAAGGCTACACCTTC; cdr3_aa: CASSESGNLKGYTF
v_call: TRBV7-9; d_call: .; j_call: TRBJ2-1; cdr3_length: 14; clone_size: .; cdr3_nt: TGTGCCAGCAGCTTAGTTTCAGGGGCCAATGAGCAGTTCTTC; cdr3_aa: CASSLVSGANEQFF
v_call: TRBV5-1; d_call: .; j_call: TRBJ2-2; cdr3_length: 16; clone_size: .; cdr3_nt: TGCGCCAGCAGCTCCTCGGGACAACCGAACACCGGGGAGCTGTTTTTT; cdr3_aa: CASSSSGQPNTGELFF
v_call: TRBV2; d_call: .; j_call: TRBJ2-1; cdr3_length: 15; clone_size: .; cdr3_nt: TGTGCCAGCAGTGAGAGCGGAGCATCCTACAATGAGCAGTTCTTC; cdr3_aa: CASSESGASYNEQFF
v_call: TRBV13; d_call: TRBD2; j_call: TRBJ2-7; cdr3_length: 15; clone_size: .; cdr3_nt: TGTGCCAGCAGCTTAGAGGGACTAGCGGTGGGCGAGCAGTACTTC; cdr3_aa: CASSLEGLAVGEQYF
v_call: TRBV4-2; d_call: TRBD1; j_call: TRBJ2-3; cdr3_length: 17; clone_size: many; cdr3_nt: TGTGCCAGCAGCCTCACCTCACCGGGACAGGGGGCAGATACGCAGTATTTT; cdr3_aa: CASSLTSPGQGADTQYF
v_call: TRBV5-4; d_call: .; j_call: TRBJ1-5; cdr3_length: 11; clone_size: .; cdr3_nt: TGTGCCAGCAGCTTTGGCCGTCCTCAGCATTTT; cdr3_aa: CASSFGRPQHF
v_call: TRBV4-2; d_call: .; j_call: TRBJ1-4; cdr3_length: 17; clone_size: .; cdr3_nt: TGTGCCAGCAGCCAAGCACTCGGCCAGGCGGGTAATGAAAAACTGTTTTTT; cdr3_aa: CASSQALGQAGNEKLFF
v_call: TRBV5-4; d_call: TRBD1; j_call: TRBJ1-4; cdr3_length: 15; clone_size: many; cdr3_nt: TGTGCCAGCAGCGAAAACAGGGGGTTAAATGAAAAACTGTTTTTT; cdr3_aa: CASSENRGLNEKLFF
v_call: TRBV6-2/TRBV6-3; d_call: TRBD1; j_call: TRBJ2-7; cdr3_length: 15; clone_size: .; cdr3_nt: TGTGCCAGCAGTGACCGGGACAGGAGCTCCTACGAGCAGTACTTC; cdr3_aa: CASSDRDRSSYEQYF
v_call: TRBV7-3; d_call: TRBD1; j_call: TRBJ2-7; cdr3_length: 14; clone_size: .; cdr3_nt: TGTGCCAGCAGCTATAACAGGGGGCTGTACGAGCAGTACTTC; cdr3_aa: CASSYNRGLYEQYF
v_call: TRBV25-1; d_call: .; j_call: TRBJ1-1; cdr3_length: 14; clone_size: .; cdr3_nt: TGTGCCAGCAGTTCTGTACTTATGAACACTGAAGCTTTCTTT; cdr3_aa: CASSSVLMNTEAFF
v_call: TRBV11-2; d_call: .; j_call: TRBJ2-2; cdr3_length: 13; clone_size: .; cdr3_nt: TGTGCCAGCAGCTTTACAAACACCGGGGAGCTGTTTTTT; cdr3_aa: CASSFTNTGELFF
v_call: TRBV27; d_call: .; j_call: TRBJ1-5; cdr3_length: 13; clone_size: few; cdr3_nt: TGTGCCAGCAGCGGGACAATCAATCAGCCCCAGCATTTT; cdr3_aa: CASSGTINQPQHF
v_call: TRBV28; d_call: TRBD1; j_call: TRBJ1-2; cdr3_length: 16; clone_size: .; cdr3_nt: TGTGCCAGCAGTCCTGGTTGGACAGGGGGTCCCTATGGCTACACCTTC; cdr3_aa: CASSPGWTGGPYGYTF
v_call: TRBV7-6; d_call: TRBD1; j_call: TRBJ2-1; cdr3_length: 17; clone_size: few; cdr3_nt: TGTGCCAGCAGCTTAGCACGGGGACAGGGATCCTACAATGAGCAGTTCTTC; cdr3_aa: CASSLARGQGSYNEQFF
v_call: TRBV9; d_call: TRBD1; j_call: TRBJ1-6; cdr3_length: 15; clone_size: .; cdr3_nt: TGTGCCAGCAGCGCACAGGGGGGGACCAATTCACCCCTCCACTTT; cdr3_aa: CASSAQGGTNSPLHF
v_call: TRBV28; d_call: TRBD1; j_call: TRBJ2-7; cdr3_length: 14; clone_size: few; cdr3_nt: TGTGCCAGCAGTATTCAGGACAGGGGTTTTGAGCAGTACTTC; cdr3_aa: CASSIQDRGFEQYF
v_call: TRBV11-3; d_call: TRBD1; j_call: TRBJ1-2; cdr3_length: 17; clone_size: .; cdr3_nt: TGTGCCAGCAGCTTCAAGGGGACAGGGGGATCCGAGCGTGGCTACACCTTC; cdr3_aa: CASSFKGTGGSERGYTF
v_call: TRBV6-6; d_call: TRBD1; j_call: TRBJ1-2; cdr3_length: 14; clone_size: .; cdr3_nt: TGTGCCAGCAGTTACGACAGGGTTTCCTATGGCTACACCTTC; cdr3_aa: CASSYDRVSYGYTF
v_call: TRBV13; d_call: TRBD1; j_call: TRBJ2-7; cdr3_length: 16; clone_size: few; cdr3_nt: TGTGCCAGCAGCCTTCGAACGGGGACAGGGGTGAACGAGCAGTACTTC; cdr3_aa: CASSLRTGTGVNEQYF
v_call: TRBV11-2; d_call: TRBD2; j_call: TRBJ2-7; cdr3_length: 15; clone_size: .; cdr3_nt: TGTGCCAGCAGCTTAGTGGTGCTAGCGGGGGTCGAGCAGTACTTC; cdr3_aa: CASSLVVLAGVEQYF
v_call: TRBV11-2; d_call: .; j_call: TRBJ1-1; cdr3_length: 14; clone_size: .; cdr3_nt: TGTGCCAGCAGCTTCATACAGGGGAACACTGAAGCTTTCTTT; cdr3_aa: CASSFIQGNTEAFF
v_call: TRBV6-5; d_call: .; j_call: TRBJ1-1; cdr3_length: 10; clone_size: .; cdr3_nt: TGTGCCAGCCTCAACACTGAAGCTTTCTTT; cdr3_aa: CASLNTEAFF
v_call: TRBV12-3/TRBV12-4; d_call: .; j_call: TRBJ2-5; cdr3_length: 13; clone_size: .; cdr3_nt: TGTGCCAGCAGTTTTTCCAGGGAAGAGACCCAGTACTTC; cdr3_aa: CASSFSREETQYF
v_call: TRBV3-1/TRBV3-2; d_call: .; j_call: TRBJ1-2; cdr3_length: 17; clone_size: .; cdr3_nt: TGTGCCAGCAGCCCCGGGGGCGGTCGGGGGGGATCAGGTGGCTACACCTTC; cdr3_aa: CASSPGGGRGGSGGYTF
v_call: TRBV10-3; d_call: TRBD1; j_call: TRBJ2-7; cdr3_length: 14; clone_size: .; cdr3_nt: TGTGCCATCAGTGGGGGACAGGGGGCTTACGAGCAGTACTTC; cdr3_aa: CAISGGQGAYEQYF
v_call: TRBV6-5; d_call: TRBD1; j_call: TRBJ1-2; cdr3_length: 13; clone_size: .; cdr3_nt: TGTGCCAGTAGAGGGACAGTCGTCTCGGGCTACACCTTC; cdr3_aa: CASRGTVVSGYTF
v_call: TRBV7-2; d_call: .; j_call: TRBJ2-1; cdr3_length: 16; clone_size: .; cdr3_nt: TGTGCCAGCAGCTTAGGTGCCAGGGTCGGATACAATGAGCAGTTCTTC; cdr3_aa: CASSLGARVGYNEQFF
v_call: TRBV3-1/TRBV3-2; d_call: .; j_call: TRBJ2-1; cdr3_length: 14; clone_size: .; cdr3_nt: TGTGCCAGCAGCCTCACCCGGGACTACAATGAGCAGTTCTTC; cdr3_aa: CASSLTRDYNEQFF
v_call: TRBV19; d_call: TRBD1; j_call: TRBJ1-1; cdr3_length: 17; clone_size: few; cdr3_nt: TGTGCCAGTAGTATCCGGGACAGGGGTACCATGAACACTGAAGCTTTCTTT; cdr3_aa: CASSIRDRGTMNTEAFF
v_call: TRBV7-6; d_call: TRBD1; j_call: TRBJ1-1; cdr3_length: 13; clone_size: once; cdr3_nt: TGTGCCAGCAGCCGAAACGAGGGGGCGACGGCTTTCTTT; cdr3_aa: CASSRNEGATAFF
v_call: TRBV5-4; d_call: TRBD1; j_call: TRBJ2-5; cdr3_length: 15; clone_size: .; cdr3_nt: TGTGCCAGCAGCTCGGGACAGGCGATCAAAGAGACCCAGTACTTC; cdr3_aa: CASSSGQAIKETQYF
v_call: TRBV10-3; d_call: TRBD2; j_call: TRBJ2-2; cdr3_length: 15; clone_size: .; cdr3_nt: TGTGCCATCAGTGATTCGGGGGGACGCACCGGGGAGCTGTTTTTT; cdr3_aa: CAISDSGGRTGELFF
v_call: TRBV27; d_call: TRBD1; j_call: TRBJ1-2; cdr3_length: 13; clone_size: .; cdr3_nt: TGTGCCAGCAGTTTACAGGGGGCGTGGGGCTACACCTTC; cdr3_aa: CASSLQGAWGYTF
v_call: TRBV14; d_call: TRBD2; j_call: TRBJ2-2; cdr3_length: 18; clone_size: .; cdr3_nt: TGTGCCAGCAGCCGTTTCGCCCCGGGAGGGGCGAACACCGGGGAGCTGTTTTTT; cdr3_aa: CASSRFAPGGANTGELFF
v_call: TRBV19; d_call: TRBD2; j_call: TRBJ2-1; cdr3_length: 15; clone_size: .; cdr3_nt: TGTGCCAGTAGTAGGGCTAGCGGGAGTGCCCCAGGGCAGTTCTTC; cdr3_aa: CASSRASGSAPGQFF
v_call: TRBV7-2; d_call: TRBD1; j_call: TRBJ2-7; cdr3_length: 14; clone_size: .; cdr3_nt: TGTGCCAGCAGCACCCGGACAGGGGCGTACGAGCAGTACTTC; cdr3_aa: CASSTRTGAYEQYF
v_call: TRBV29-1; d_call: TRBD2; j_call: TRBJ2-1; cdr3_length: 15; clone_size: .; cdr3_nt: TGCAGCGTTGAAGCCGGGGGACTAGCACTCTATGAGCAGTTCTTC; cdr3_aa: CSVEAGGLALYEQFF
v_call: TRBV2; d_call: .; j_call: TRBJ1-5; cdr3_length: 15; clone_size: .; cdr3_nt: TGTGCCAGCAGTGAATCCGGACAGTTTGGTCAGCCCCAGCATTTT; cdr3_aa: CASSESGQFGQPQHF
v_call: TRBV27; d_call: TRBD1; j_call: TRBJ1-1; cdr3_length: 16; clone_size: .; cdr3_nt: TGTGCCAGCCCAGGGGGACAGGGGGCGGGTTTCACTGAAGCTTTCTTT; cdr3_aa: CASPGGQGAGFTEAFF
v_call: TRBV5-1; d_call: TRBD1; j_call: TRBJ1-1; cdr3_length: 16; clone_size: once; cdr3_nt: TGCGCCAGCAGCTTGGTCGGGACAGGGGGCGACACTGAAGCTTTCTTT; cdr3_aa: CASSLVGTGGDTEAFF
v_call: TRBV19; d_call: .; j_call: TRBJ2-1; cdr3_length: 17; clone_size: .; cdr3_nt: TGTGCCAGTAGTTCACGCCCACCGGGGAGCTCCTACAATGAGCAGTTCTTC; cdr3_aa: CASSSRPPGSSYNEQFF
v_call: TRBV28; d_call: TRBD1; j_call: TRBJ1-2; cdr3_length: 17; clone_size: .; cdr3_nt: TGTGCCACCCCACGGGACAGGGGGTTAGGAACTACCTATGGCTACACCTTC; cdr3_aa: CATPRDRGLGTTYGYTF
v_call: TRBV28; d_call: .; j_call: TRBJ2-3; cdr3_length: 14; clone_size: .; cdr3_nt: TGTGCCAGCAAGCACCCCGCTAGCACAGATACGCAGTATTTT; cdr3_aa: CASKHPASTDTQYF
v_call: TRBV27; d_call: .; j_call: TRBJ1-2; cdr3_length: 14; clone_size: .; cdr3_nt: TGTGCCAGCAGTGCGAGGGCGGTGAACTATGGCTACACCTTC; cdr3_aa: CASSARAVNYGYTF
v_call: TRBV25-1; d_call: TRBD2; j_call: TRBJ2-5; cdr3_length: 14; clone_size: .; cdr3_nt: TGTGCCAGCACTCTAAGCGGGGGGGCAGAGACCCAGTACTTC; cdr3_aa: CASTLSGGAETQYF
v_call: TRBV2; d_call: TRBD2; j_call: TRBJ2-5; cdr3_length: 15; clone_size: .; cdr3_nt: TGTGCCAGCAACCCAAGGACTAGCGTCCAAGAGACCCAGTACTTC; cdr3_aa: CASNPRTSVQETQYF
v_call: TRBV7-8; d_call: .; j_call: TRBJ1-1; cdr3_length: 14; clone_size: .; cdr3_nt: TGTGCCAGCAGCTCGGGGACACTGAACACTGAAGCTTTCTTT; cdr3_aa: CASSSGTLNTEAFF
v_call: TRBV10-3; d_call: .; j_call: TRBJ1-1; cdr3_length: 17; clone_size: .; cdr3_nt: TGTGCCACCGCGGAACGCGTTTTGAGCGCATTGAACACTGAAGCTTTCTTT; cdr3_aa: CATAERVLSALNTEAFF
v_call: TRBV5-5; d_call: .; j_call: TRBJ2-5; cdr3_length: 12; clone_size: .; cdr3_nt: TGTGCCAGCAGCTTGACGGGGGAGACCCAGTACTTC; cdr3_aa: CASSLTGETQYF